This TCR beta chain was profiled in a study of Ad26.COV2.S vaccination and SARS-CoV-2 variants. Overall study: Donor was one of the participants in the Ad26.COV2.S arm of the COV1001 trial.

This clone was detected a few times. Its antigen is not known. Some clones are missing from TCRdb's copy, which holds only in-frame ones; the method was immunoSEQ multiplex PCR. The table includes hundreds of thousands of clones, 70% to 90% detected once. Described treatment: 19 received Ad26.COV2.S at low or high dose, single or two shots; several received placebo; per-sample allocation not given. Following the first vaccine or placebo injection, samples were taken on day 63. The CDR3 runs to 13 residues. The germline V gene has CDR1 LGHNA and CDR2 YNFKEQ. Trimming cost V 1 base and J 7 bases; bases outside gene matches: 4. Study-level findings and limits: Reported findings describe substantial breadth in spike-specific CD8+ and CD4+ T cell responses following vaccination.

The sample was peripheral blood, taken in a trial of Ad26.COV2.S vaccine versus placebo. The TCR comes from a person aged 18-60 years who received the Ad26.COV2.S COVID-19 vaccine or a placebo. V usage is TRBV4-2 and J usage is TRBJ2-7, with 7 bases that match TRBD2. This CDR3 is CASSQAGGNEQYF. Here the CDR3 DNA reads TGTGCCAGCAGCCAAGCGGGGGGTAATGAGCAGTACTTC.